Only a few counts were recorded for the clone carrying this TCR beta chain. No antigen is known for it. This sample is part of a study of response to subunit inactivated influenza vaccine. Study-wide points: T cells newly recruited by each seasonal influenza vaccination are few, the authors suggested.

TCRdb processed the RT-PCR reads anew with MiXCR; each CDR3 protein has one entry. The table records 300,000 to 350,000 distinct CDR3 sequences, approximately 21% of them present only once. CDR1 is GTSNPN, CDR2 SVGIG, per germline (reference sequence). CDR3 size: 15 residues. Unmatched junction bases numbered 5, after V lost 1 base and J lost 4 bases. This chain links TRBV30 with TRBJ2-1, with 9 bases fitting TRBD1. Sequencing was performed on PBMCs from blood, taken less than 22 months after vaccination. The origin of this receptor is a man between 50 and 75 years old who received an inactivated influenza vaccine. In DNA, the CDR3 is TGTGCCTGGAGTGGTGGGACAGGGTTTTACAATGAGCAGTTCTTC. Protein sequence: CAWSGGTGFYNEQFF.